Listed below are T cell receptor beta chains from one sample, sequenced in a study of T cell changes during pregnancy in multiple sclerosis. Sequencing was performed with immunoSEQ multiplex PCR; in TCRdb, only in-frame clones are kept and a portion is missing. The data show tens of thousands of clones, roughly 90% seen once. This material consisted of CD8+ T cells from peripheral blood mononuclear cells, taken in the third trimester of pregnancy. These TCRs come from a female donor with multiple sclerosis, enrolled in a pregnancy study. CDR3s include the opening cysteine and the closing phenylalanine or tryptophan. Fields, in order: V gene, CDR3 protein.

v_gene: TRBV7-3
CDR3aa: CASSLTGLVAYNEQFF

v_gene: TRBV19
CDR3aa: CASSEQGLHTEAFF

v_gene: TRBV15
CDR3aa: CATSRAGENTGELFF

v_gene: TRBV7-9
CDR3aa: CASSFVREAYEQYF

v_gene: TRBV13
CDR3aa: CASSPRASGGNEQFF

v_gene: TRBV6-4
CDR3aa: CASSYGERTEAFF

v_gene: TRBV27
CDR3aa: CASSPGQLYYGYTF

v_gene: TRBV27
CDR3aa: CASSFGAGTGETQYF

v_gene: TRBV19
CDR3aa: CASSSLAPDYEQYF

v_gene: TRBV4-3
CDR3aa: CASSQGIRDSNTEAFF

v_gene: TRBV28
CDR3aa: CATDRGWGYTF

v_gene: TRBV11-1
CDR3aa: CASSFLFEGVGTQYF